The sequence of this T cell receptor beta chain was determined in a study of technical replicates of blood from several donors. The repertoire was sequenced with immunoSEQ multiplex PCR; TCRdb's copy has only in-frame clones and lacks some. The sample has tens of thousands of clones; around 96% are singletons. Germline V gene data show CDR1 as SGHTA and CDR2 as FQGTGA. The V and J ends lost 4 bases and 2 bases, in that order; junction bases with no gene match: 7. This CDR3 has 16 amino acids. The V gene is TRBV7-3, the J gene TRBJ2-2, with 7 bases that match TRBD2. Sequenced sample: T cells isolated from PBMCs. The sequence came from a human donor in good health. CDR3 in DNA: TGTGCCAGCAGCTCTAGAGCGGGGCTTAACACCGGGGAGCTGTTTTTT. It is translated as CASSSRAGLNTGELFF.